A single sample is the source of the 8 T cell receptor beta chains below, sequenced in a study of cytomegalovirus exposure and HLA in healthy donors. Amplification used 60 Vbeta primers and 13 Jbeta primers. Sequencing used immunoSEQ multiplex PCR; TCRdb keeps in-frame clones, though not all of them. The sample carries some 130,000 clones, 75% to 85% recorded once. What was sequenced was PBMCs. The receptor set was obtained from a female donor in good health and CMV-seropositive.

The chain is built from TRBV7-9 and TRBJ2-1, with 10 nucleotides matching TRBD1. V shed 5 bases and J 5 bases; nucleotides not matched to a gene: 9. The length of the CDR3 is 16 residues. Germline V gene sequence: CDR1 SEHNR, CDR2 FQNEAQ (reference sequence). CDR3 sequence (DNA): TGTGCCAGCAGCAACAAAAGGACAGGGGGGAACAATGAGCAGTTCTTC. Translating gives CASSNKRTGGNNEQFF. The variable domain in full, completed from reference TRBV7-9 and TRBJ2-1, reads DTGVSQNPRHKITKRGQNVTFRCDPISEHNRLYWYRQTLGQGPEFLTYFQNEAQLEKSRLLSDRFSAERPKGSFSTLEIQRTEQGDSAMYLCASSNKRTGGNNEQFFGPGTRLTVL.

The DNA of the CDR3 is TGTGCCAGCACTCCACTAGCGACCCCCTACAATGAGCAGTTCTTC. Translating it yields CASTPLATPYNEQFF. This rearrangement joins TRBV6-1 to TRBJ2-1, with TRBD2 matching 7 bases. This CDR3 is 15 amino acids long. With V trimmed by 7 bases and J by 2 bases, 8 bases remained unmatched. Germline CDR1 reads MNHNS; CDR2 reads SASEGT.

This rearrangement joins TRBV5-1 to TRBJ1-1; D gene uncertain. Germline assignment: CDR1 SGHRS and CDR2 YFSETQ. This CDR3 region has 13 residues. Trimming removed 2 bases from V and 7 bases from J, with 12 bases in between. The CDR3 sequence: CASSFDQANEAFF. In nucleotides, the CDR3 is TGCGCCAGCAGCTTTGACCAGGCCAATGAAGCTTTCTTT. Full variable domain (missing parts from reference TRBV5-1 and TRBJ1-1): KAGVTQTPRYLIKTRGQQVTLSCSPISGHRSVSWYQQTPGQGLQFLFEYFSETQRNKGNFPGRFSGRQFSNSRSEMNVSTLELGDSALYLCASSFDQANEAFFGQGTRLTVV.

The V gene is TRBV13, the J gene TRBJ2-6; tentatively, D is TRBD1 (5 bases). V was pared by 5 bases and J by 4 bases, with 12 bases between. This CDR3 spans 15 amino acids. Germline V gives CDR1 PRHDT, CDR2 FYEKMQ (reference sequence). CDR3: CASSTRWTGANVLTF. In nucleotides, the CDR3 is TGTGCCAGCAGCACTCGTTGGACAGGGGCCAACGTCCTGACTTTC.

This chain joins TRBV6-6 and TRBJ2-4, with a weak D call TRBD2 (5 bases). Trimming took off 6 bases at V and 8 bases at J, with 11 bases between the two ends. This CDR3 is 12 amino acids long. Germline V gene sequence: CDR1 MNHNY, CDR2 SVGAGI (reference sequence). This chain's CDR3 is CASSEAGDIQYF. The CDR3 DNA reads as TGTGCCAGCAGCGAGGCCGGGGACATTCAGTACTTC.

The chain has TRBV6-5 and TRBJ1-1, with TRBD1 matching 9 bases. The CDR3 contains 15 residues. Germline V gene sequence: CDR1 MNHEY, CDR2 SVGAGI. The trim removed 6 bases at V and 3 bases at J, leaving 8 bases unmatched. The CDR3 DNA reads TGTGCCAGCAGAGATACAGGGGGCGCTCACACTGAAGCTTTCTTT. Translating gives CASRDTGGAHTEAFF.

The rearrangement joins TRBV7-9 to TRBJ2-7, with D possibly being TRBD1 (5 bases). The germline V gene has CDR1 SEHNR and CDR2 FQNEAQ (reference sequence). The V and J ends lost 4 bases and 3 bases respectively, with 13 bases between them. The CDR3 runs to 14 residues. CDR3 loop: CASSSVETDYEQYF. CDR3 nucleotides: TGTGCCAGCAGCTCAGTGGAGACAGACTACGAGCAGTACTTC. The full variable domain, in which reference TRBV7-9 and TRBJ2-7 provide the parts outside the CDR3, is DTGVSQNPRHKITKRGQNVTFRCDPISEHNRLYWYRQTLGQGPEFLTYFQNEAQLEKSRLLSDRFSAERPKGSFSTLEIQRTEQGDSAMYLCASSSVETDYEQYFGPGTRLTVT.

The rearrangement uses TRBV18 and TRBJ1-4; 8 bases are a match to TRBD1. CDR1 KGHSH and CDR2 LQKENI come from the germline V gene. The CDR3 contains 14 residues. The J segment lost 8 bases and the V segment lost 6 bases, leaving 8 bases of the junction unmatched. The CDR3 DNA reads TGTGCCAGCTCCCTTAACAGGGGGGCGGAAAAACTGTTTTTT. Protein: CASSLNRGAEKLFF.